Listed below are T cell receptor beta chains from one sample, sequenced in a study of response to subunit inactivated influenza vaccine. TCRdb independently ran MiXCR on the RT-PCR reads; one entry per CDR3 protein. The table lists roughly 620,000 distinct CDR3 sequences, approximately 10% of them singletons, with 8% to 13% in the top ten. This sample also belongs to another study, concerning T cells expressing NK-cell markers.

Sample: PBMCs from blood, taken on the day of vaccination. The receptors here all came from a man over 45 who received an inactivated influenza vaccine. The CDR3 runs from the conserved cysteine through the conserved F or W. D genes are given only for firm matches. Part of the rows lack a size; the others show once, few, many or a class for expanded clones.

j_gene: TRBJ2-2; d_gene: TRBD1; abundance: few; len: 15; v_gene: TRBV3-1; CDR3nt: TGTGCCAGCAGCCAAACGGACAGGAGCACCGGGGAGCTGTTTTTT; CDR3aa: CASSQTDRSTGELFF
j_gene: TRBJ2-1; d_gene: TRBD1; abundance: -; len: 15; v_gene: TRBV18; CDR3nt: TGTGCCAGCTCGCCCACCGGGACAGGGGGCAATGAGCAGTTCTTC; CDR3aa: CASSPTGTGGNEQFF
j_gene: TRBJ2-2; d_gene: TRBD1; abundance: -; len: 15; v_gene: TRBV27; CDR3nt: TGTGCCAGCAAGAGGGGGACAGGGGTCACCGGGGAGCTGTTTTTT; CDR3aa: CASKRGTGVTGELFF
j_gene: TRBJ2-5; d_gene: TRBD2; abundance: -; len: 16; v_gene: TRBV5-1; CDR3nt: TGCGCCAGCAGCTTTGGACTAGCGGGGTTTCAAGAGACCCAGTACTTC; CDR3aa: CASSFGLAGFQETQYF
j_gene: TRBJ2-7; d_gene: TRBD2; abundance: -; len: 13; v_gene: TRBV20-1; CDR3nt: TGCAGTGCTAGTCTGCCGGGAGGGCTTGGGCAGTACTTC; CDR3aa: CSASLPGGLGQYF
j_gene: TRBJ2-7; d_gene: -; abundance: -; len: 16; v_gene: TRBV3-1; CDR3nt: TGTGCCAGCAGCCCTTCTGTAGGACTACGGTGGTACGAGCAGTACTTC; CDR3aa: CASSPSVGLRWYEQYF
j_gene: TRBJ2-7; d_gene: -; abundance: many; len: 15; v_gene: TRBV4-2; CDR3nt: TGTGCCAGCAGCCAAGAAGGGCTAGCCGATTACGAGCAGTACTTC; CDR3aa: CASSQEGLADYEQYF
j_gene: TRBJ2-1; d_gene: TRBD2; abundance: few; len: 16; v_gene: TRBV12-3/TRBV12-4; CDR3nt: TGTGCCAGCAGTAAGGGGACTAGCGGGAGTGTCTATGAGCAGTTCTTC; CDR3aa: CASSKGTSGSVYEQFF
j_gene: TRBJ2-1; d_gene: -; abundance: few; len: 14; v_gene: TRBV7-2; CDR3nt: TGTGCCAGCAGCGAAGTGTCCCTAGCGAATGAGCAGTTCTTC; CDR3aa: CASSEVSLANEQFF
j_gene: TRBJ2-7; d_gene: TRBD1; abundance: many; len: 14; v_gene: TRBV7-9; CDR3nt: TGTGCCAGCAGCGCAAACAGGGGAGCCTACGAGCAGTACTTC; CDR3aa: CASSANRGAYEQYF
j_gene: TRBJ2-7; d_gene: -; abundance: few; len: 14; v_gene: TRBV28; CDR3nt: TGTGCCAGCAGTTTTTACGGGGCAGCTTACGAGCAGTACTTC; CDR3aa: CASSFYGAAYEQYF
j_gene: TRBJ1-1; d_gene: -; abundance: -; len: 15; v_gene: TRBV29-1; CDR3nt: TGCAGCGTTGAATTTTTCACCTTAGGGAACACTGAAGCTTTCTTT; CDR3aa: CSVEFFTLGNTEAFF
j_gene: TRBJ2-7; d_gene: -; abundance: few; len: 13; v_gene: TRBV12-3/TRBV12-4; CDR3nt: TGTGCCAGCACCCAGGGGATCTCCTACGAGCAGTACTTC; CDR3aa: CASTQGISYEQYF
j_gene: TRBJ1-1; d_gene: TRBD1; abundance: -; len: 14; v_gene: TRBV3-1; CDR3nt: TGTGCCAGCAGCCGACAGGGGGTAGGCACTGAAGCTTTCTTT; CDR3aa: CASSRQGVGTEAFF
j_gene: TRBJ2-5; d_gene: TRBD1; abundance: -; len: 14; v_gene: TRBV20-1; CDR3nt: TGCAGTGCTAGAGATACGACAGGGGTGGAGACCCAGTACTTC; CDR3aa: CSARDTTGVETQYF
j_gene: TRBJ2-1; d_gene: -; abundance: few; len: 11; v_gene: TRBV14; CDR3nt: TGTGCCAGCAGCCATGGGCCGTGGCAGTTCTTC; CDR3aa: CASSHGPWQFF
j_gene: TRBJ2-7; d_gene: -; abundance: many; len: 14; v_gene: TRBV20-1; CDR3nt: TGCAGTGCTAGAGATCGGACGGGGGCCTACGAGCAGTACTTC; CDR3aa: CSARDRTGAYEQYF
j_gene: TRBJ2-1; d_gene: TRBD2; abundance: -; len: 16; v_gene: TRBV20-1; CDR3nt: TGCAGTGCTAGATATGCTAGCGGGAGCTCCTACAATGAGCAGTTCTTC; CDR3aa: CSARYASGSSYNEQFF
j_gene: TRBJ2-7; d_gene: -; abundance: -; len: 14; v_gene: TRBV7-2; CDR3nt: TGTGCCAGCAGCTTAGCACAGGGAACCCACGAGCAGTACTTC; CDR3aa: CASSLAQGTHEQYF
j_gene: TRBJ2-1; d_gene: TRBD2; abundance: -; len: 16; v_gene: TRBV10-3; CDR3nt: TGTGCCATCAGCGAGAGGGCAGGGACTAGCGAGAATGAGCAGTTCTTC; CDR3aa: CAISERAGTSENEQFF
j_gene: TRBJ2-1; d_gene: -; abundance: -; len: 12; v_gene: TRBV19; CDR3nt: TGTGCCAGTAGTATGGGTTACAATGAGCAGTTCTTC; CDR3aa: CASSMGYNEQFF
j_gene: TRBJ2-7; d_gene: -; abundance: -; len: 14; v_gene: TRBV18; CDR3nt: TGTGCCAGCTCACCAGGGGGGGCCTCCTACGAGCAGTACTTC; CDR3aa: CASSPGGASYEQYF
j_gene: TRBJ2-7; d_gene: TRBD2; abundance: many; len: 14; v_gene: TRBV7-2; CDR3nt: TGTGCCAGCAGCTTATCAGCGGGGGCCTACGAGCAGTACTTC; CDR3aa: CASSLSAGAYEQYF
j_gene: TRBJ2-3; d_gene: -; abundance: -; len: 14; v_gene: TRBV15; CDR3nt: TGTGCCACCAGCAGGACAGACGTCACAGATACGCAGTATTTT; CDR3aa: CATSRTDVTDTQYF
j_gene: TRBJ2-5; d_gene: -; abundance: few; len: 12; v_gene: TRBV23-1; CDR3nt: TGCGCCAGCACGGACTTTCAAGAGACCCAGTACTTC; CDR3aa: CASTDFQETQYF
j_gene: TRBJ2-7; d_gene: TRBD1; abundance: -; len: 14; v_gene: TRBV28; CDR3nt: TGTGCCAGCAGCATGACAGGGAAAGTCTACGAGCAGTACTTC; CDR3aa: CASSMTGKVYEQYF
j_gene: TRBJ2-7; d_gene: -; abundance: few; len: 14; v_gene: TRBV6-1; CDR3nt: TGTGCCAGCAGTGATTGGCAGGGTTCCTACGAGCAGTACTTC; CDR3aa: CASSDWQGSYEQYF
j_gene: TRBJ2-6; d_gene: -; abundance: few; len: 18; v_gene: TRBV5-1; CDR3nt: TGCGCCAGCAGCTTGGGGATGGACACCTACTCTGGGGCCAACGTCCTGACTTTC; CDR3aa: CASSLGMDTYSGANVLTF
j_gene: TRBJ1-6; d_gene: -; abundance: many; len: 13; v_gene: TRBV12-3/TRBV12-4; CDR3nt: TGTGCCAGCACCGGGACCGATAATTCACCCCTCCACTTT; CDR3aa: CASTGTDNSPLHF
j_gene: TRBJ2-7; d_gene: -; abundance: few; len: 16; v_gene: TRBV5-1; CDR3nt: TGCGCCAGCAGCCTAGCCGGGACACAGGTCTCCTACGAGCAGTACTTC; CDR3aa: CASSLAGTQVSYEQYF
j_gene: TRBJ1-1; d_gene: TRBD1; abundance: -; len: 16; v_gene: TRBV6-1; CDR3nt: TGTGCCAGCAGCCTCTTCGGCAGGGGGGGCCGGACTGAAGCTTTCTTT; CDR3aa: CASSLFGRGGRTEAFF
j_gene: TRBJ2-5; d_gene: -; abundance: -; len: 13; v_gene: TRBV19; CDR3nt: TGTGCCAGTAGTACAACCCGCCGAGAGACCCAGTACTTC; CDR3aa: CASSTTRRETQYF
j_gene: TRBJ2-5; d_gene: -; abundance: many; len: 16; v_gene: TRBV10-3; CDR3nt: TGTGCCATCAGTGAGTCGATGGAGGGGTACCAAGAGACCCAGTACTTC; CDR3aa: CAISESMEGYQETQYF
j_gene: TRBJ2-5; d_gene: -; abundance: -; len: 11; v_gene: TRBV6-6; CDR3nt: TGTGCCAGCAGCTACTTGGGGACCCAGTACTTC; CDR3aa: CASSYLGTQYF
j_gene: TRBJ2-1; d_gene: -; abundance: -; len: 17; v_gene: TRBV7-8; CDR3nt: TGTGCCAGCAGCTTAGTGGGAGCGCCGAGCTCCTACAATGAGCAGTTCTTC; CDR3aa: CASSLVGAPSSYNEQFF
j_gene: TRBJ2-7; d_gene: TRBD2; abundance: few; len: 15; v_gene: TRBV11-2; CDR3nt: TGTGCCAGCAGCCCCCAGCGGGACTCCTCTTGGGAGCAGTACTTC; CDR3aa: CASSPQRDSSWEQYF
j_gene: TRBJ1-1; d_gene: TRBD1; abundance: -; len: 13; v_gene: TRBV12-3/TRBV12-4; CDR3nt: TGTGCCAGCAGTTCAACAGGGGGAGGGAAAGCTTTCTTT; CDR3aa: CASSSTGGGKAFF
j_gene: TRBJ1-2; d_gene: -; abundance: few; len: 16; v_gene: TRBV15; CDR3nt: TGTGCCACCAGCAGAGGGGAGACATCCGCTAACTATGGCTACACCTTC; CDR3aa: CATSRGETSANYGYTF
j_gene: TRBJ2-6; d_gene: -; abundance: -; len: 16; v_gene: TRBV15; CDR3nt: TGTGCCACCAGCAAATACAGGGAACCTGGGGCCAACGTCCTGACTTTC; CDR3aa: CATSKYREPGANVLTF
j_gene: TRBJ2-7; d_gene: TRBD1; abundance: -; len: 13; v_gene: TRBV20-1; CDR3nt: TGCAGTGCTAGACGGACAGGGGTCATATCCGAGTACTTC; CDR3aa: CSARRTGVISEYF
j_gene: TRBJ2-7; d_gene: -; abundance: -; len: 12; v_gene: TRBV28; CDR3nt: TGTGCCAGCAGTACCAAGGCCTACGAGCAGTACTTC; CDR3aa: CASSTKAYEQYF
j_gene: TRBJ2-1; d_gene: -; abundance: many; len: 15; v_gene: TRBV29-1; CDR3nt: TGCAGCGTTGGCGGGATCTGGAGCTCCTACAATGAGCAGTTCTTC; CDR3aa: CSVGGIWSSYNEQFF
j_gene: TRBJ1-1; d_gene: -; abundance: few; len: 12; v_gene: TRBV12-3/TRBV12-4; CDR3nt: TGTGCCAGCAGCCGAGGACTGCCTCCTGCTTTCTTT; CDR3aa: CASSRGLPPAFF
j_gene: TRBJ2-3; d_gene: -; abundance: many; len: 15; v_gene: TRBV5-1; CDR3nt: TGCGCCAGCAGCCAGGACAGCGTGAGCACAGATACGCAGTATTTT; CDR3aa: CASSQDSVSTDTQYF
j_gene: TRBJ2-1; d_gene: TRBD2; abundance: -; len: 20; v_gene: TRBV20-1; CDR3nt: TGCAGTGCTAGATCCCCGGGACTAGCGGGGGGCCAGGGGTCCTACAATGAGCAGTTCTTC; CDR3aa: CSARSPGLAGGQGSYNEQFF
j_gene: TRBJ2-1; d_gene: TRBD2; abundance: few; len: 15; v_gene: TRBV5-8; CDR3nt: TGTGCCAGCAGCTATGGGACTAGCGTTTACAATGAGCAGTTCTTC; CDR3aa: CASSYGTSVYNEQFF
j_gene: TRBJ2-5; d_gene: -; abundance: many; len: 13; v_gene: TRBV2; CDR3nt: TGTGCCAGCAAGCCCGACAGCCAAGAGACCCAGTACTTC; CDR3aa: CASKPDSQETQYF
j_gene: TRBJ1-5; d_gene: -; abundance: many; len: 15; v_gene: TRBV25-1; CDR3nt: TGTGCCAGCAGTGGCGGGATGTATAGCAATCAGCCCCAGCATTTT; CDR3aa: CASSGGMYSNQPQHF